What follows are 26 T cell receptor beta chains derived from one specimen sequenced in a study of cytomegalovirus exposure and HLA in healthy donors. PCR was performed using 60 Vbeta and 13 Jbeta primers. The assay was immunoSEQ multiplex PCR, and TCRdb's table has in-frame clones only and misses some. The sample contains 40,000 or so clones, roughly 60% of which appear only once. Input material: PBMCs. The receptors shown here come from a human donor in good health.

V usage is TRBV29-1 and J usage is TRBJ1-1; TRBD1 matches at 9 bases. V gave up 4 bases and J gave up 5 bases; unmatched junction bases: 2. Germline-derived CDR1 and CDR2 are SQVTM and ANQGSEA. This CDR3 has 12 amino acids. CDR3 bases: TGCAGCGTTGGACAGGGGGGGACTGAAGCTTTCTTT. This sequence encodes CSVGQGGTEAFF.

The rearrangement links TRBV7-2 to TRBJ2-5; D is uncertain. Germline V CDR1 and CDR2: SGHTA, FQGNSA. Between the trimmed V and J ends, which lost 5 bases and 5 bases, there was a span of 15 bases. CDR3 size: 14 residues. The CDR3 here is CASSPIAVTETQYF. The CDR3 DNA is TGTGCCAGCAGCCCAATAGCCGTCACGGAGACCCAGTACTTC.

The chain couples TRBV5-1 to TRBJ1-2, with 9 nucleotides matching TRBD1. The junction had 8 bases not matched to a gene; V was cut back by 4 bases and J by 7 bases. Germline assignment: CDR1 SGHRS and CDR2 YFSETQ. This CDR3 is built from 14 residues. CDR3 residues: CASSQSRDRAGYTF. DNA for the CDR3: TGCGCCAGCAGCCAGTCCCGGGACAGGGCTGGCTACACCTTC.

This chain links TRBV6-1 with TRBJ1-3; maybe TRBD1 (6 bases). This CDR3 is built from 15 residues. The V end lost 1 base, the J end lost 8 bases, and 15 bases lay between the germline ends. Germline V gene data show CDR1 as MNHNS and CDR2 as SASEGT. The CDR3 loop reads CASSEVTGFPDTIYF. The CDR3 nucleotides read TGTGCCAGCAGTGAAGTTACAGGGTTTCCAGACACCATATATTTT.

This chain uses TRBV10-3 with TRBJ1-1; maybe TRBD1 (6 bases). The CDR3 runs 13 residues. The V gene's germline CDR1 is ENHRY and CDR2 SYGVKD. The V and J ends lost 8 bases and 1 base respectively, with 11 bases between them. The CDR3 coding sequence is TGTGCCATCCACCGGGACACGAACACTGAAGCTTTCTTT. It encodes CAIHRDTNTEAFF.

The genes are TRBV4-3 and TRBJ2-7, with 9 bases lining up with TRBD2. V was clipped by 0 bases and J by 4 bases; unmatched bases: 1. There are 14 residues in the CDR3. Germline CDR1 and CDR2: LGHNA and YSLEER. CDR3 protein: CASSQETSGYEQYF. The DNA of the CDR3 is TGCGCCAGCAGCCAAGAAACTAGCGGGTACGAGCAGTACTTC.

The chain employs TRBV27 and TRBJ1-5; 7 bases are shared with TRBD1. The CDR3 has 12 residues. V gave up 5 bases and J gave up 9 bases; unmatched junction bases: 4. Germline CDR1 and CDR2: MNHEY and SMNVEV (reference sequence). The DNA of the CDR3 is TGTGCCAGCAGTACAGGGGTACGGCCCCAGCATTTT. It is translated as CASSTGVRPQHF.

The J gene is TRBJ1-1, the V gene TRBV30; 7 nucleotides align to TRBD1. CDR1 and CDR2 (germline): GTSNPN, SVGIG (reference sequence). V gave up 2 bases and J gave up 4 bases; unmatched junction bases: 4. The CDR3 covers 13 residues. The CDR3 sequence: CAWSSQGSTEAFF. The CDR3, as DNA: TGTGCCTGGAGTTCACAGGGGAGCACTGAAGCTTTCTTT.

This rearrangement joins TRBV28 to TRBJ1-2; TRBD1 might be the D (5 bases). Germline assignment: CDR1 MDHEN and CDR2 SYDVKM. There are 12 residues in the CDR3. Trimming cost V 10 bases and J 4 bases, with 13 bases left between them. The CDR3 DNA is TGTGCCACCCGACAGCTCCGCTATGGCTACACCTTC. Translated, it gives CATRQLRYGYTF.

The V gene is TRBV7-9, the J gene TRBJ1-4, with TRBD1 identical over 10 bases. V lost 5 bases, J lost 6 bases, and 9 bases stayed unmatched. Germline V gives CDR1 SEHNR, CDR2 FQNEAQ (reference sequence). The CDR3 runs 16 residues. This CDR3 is CASSPPAGTGDEKLFF. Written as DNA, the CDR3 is TGTGCCAGCAGCCCTCCTGCCGGGACAGGGGATGAAAAACTGTTTTTT.

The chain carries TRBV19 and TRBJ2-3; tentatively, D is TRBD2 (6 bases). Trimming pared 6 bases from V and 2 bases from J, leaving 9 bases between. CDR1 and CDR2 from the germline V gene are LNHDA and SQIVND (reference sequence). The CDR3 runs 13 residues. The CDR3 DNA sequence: TGTGCCAGTAGCGCGGGGCTCACAGATACGCAGTATTTT. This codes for CASSAGLTDTQYF.

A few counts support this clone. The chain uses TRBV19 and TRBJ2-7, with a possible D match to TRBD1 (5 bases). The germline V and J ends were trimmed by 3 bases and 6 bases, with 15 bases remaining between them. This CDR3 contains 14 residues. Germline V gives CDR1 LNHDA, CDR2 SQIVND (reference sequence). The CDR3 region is CASSISQGSAEQYF. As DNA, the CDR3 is TGTGCCAGTAGTATTTCCCAGGGCTCAGCCGAGCAGTACTTC.

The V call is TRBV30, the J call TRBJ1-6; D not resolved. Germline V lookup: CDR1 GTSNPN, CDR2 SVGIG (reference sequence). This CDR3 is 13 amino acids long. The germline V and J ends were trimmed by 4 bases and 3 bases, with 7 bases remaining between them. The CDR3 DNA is TGTGCCTGGAAACTCCGCTATAATTCACCCCTCCACTTT. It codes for CAWKLRYNSPLHF.

This CDR3 reads CATSRGQGHQETQYF. CDR3 DNA: TGTGCCACCAGCAGAGGACAAGGCCACCAAGAGACCCAGTACTTC. The chain joins TRBV15 to TRBJ2-5; D is ambiguous. The CDR3 totals 15 residues. The germline V gene encodes CDR1 LNHNV and CDR2 YYDKDF (reference sequence). V lost 1 base and J 0 bases, leaving 9 bases between the germline ends.

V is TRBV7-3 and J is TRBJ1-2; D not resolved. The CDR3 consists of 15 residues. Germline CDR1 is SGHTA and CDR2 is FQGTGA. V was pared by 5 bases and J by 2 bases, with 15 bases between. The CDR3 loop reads CASSLYAGQNYGYTF. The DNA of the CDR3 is TGTGCCAGCAGCCTCTATGCTGGGCAGAACTATGGCTACACCTTC.

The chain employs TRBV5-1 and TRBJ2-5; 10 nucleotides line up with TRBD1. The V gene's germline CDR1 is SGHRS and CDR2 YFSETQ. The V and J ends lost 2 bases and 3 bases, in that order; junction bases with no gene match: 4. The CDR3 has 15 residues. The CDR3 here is CASSFSGTGEETQYF. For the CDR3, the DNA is TGCGCCAGCAGCTTCTCCGGGACAGGGGAAGAGACCCAGTACTTC.

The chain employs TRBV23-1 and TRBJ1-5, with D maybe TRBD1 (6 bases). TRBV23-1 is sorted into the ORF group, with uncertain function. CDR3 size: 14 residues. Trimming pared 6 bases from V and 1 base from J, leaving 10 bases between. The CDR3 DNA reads TGCGCCAGCAGCCGCCAGGGGAGCAATCAGCCCCAGCATTTT. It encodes CASSRQGSNQPQHF.

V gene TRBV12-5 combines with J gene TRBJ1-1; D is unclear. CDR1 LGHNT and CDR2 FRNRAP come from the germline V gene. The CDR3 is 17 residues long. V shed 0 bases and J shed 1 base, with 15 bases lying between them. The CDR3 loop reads CASGLVLGRRENTEAFF. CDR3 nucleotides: TGTGCTAGTGGTTTGGTACTCGGGCGGCGGGAGAACACTGAAGCTTTCTTT.

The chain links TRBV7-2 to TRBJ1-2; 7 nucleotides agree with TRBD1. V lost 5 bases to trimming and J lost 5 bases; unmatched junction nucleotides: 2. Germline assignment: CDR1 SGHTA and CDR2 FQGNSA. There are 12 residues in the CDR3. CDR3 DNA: TGTGCCAGCAGCCCGGGACAGTATGGCTACACCTTC. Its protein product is CASSPGQYGYTF.

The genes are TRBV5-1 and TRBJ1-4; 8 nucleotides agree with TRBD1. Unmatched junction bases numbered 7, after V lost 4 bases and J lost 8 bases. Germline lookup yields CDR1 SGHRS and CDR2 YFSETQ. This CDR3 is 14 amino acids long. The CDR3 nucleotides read TGCGCCAGCAGCCCGACAGGGGTCGACGAAAAACTGTTTTTT. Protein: CASSPTGVDEKLFF.

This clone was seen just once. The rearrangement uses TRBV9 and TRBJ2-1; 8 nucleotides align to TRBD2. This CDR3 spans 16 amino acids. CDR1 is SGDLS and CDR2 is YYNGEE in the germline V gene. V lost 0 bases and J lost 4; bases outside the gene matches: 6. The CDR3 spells CASSVGPGGPYNEQFF. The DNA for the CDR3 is TGTGCCAGCAGCGTAGGTCCGGGGGGGCCGTACAATGAGCAGTTCTTC.

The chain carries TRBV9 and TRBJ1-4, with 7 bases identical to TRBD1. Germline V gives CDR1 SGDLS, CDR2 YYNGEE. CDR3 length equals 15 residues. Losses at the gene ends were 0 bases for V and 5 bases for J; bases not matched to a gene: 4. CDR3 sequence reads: CASSVEGTVNEKLFF. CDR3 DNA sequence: TGTGCCAGCAGCGTAGAGGGGACAGTCAATGAAAAACTGTTTTTT.

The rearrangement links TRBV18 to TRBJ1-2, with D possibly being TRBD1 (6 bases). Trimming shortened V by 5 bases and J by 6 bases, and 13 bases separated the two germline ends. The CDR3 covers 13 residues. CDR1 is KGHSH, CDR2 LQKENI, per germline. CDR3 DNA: TGTGCCAGCTCATCCGGGACAATAGATGGCTACACCTTC. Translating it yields CASSSGTIDGYTF.

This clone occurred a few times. The CDR3, as DNA: TGTGCCTGGAGTTATCAACAGGGGCCGCCCCAGCATTTT. Protein sequence: CAWSYQQGPPQHF. The chain is built from TRBV30 and TRBJ1-5, with 7 bases aligning to TRBD1. The CDR3 contains 13 residues. J lost 9 bases, V lost 2 bases, and 7 bases had no gene match. CDR1 is GTSNPN and CDR2 is SVGIG in the germline V gene (reference sequence).

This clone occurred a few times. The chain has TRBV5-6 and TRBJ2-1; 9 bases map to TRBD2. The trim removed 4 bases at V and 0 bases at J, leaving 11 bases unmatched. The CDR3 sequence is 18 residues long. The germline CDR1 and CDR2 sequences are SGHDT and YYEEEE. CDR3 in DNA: TGTGCCAGCAGCCGGCGGAGCGGGGGGTGGTACTCCTACAATGAGCAGTTCTTC. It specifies CASSRRSGGWYSYNEQFF. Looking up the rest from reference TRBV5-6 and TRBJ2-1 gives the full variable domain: DAGVTQSPTHLIKTRGQQVTLRCSPKSGHDTVSWYQQALGQGPQFIFQYYEEEERQRGNFPDRFSGHQFPNYSSELNVNALLLGDSALYLCASSRRSGGWYSYNEQFFGPGTRLTVL.

The CDR3 protein is CASSFSAGQETQYF. CDR3 sequence (DNA): TGCGCCAGCAGCTTTTCTGCGGGGCAAGAGACCCAGTACTTC. V usage is TRBV5-1 and J usage is TRBJ2-5; D possibly corresponds to TRBD2 (6 bases). The CDR3 is made up of 14 amino acids. Trimming took 2 bases from V and 2 from J, leaving 10 bases between them. Germline CDR1 and CDR2: SGHRS and YFSETQ.